These T cell receptor beta chains were read from a single sample in a study of cytomegalovirus exposure and HLA in healthy donors. Generated by immunoSEQ multiplex PCR, the TCRdb table keeps only in-frame clones and is missing some. The sample yields some 110,000 clones, approximately 79% seen once. The source material was PBMCs. All receptors derive from a middle-aged man in good health and CMV-seropositive. Each CDR3 is given with its conserved first and last residue. D genes are given only for firm matches. For some rows the clone size is stated as once, few or many, or as a class when expanded; others skip it.

CDR3 protein	CDR3 DNA	D gene	clone size	V gene	J gene
CAITPRTTGLSDGYTF	TGTGCCATCACCCCGAGGACGACAGGGTTGTCGGATGGCTACACCTTC	TRBD1	once	TRBV10-3	TRBJ1-2
CASSFSPTGIYEQYF	TGTGCCAGCAGTTTTAGCCCGACAGGGATCTACGAGCAGTACTTC	TRBD1	few	TRBV28	TRBJ2-7
CASSPRQRNTEAFF	TGTGCCAGTAGTCCCCGACAGAGGAACACTGAAGCTTTCTTT	-	few	TRBV19	TRBJ1-1
CASRSREGSKENTIYF	TGTGCCAGCAGGTCGAGGGAGGGTTCAAAAGAAAACACCATATATTTT	-	few	TRBV5-5	TRBJ1-3
CASSLEPQGTGELFF	TGCGCCAGCAGCTTGGAACCCCAGGGCACCGGGGAGCTGTTTTTT	-	few	TRBV5-1	TRBJ2-2
CSVVDHGDYNEQFF	TGCAGCGTTGTGGACCACGGGGACTACAATGAGCAGTTCTTC	-	-	TRBV29-1	TRBJ2-1
CASSATGGTGELFF	TGCGCCAGCAGCGCGACAGGGGGCACCGGGGAGCTGTTTTTT	TRBD1	-	TRBV5-1	TRBJ2-2
CASSRPGTDTQYF	TGTGCCAGCTCCCGGCCGGGAACAGATACGCAGTATTTT	-	-	TRBV18	TRBJ2-3
CASILQSLTDTQYF	TGTGCCAGCATTCTACAGAGCCTCACAGATACGCAGTATTTT	-	-	TRBV7-8	TRBJ2-3
CASSPQGTSDPDTQYF	TGTGCCAGCTCACCCCAGGGGACTAGTGATCCAGATACGCAGTATTTT	TRBD2	-	TRBV18	TRBJ2-3
CASSSQTGYEQYF	TGTGCCAGCAGCTCCCAGACGGGCTACGAGCAGTACTTC	-	-	TRBV7-6	TRBJ2-7
CASLISSGNTIYF	TGTGCCAGCCTCATTAGCTCTGGAAACACCATATATTTT	-	few	TRBV6-1	TRBJ1-3
CASSFEVTSQGYGANVLTF	TGTGCCAGCAGTTTTGAGGTGACATCCCAGGGTTACGGGGCCAACGTCCTGACTTTC	-	-	TRBV27	TRBJ2-6
CASSSYRGSDEQYF	TGCGCCAGCAGCTCCTACAGGGGGTCCGACGAGCAGTACTTC	TRBD1	once	TRBV5-1	TRBJ2-7
CASSSGQVQETQYF	TGTGCCAGCAGCTCGGGACAGGTTCAAGAGACCCAGTACTTC	TRBD1	-	TRBV5-6	TRBJ2-5
CATSRGTGGTDTQYF	TGTGCCACCAGCAGAGGGACAGGGGGCACAGATACGCAGTATTTT	TRBD1	few	TRBV15	TRBJ2-3
CASSPGTYNEQFF	TGTGCCAGCAGCCCCGGGACCTACAATGAGCAGTTCTTC	-	-	TRBV7-2	TRBJ2-1
CASSQDNKGGRSQFF	TGCGCCAGCAGCCAAGATAATAAGGGAGGCCGGAGCCAGTTCTTC	-	-	TRBV4-3	TRBJ2-1
CATTVRTLGSGELFF	TGTGCCACAACAGTCCGGACACTTGGCAGCGGGGAGCTGTTTTTT	-	-	TRBV6-5	TRBJ2-2
CASKLGGSKGGELFF	TGTGCCAGCAAACTGGGCGGGAGCAAGGGCGGGGAGCTGTTTTTT	TRBD2	-	TRBV28	TRBJ2-2
CASSPNWGVDSPLHF	TGTGCCAGCAGCCCCAATTGGGGGGTGGATTCACCCCTCCACTTT	-	-	TRBV6-1	TRBJ1-6
CASSPPTVFFGNTIYF	TGTGCCAGCTCACCACCCACAGTATTTTTCGGAAACACCATATATTTT	-	few	TRBV18	TRBJ1-3
CASSLAGGTGGGRETQYF	TGTGCCAGCAGCTTAGCGGGTGGGACAGGGGGCGGAAGGGAGACCCAGTACTTC	TRBD1	few	TRBV7-2	TRBJ2-5
CASSKSPLNRGRNTIYF	TGTGCCAGTAGTAAATCGCCCCTCAACAGGGGCCGGAACACCATATATTTT	TRBD1	-	TRBV19	TRBJ1-3
CAIRTDSTYEQYF	TGTGCCATCAGGACCGACAGTACCTACGAGCAGTACTTC	-	-	TRBV10-3	TRBJ2-7
CATSRDLGTASDTQYF	TGTGCCACCAGCAGAGATCTTGGGACAGCCTCAGATACGCAGTATTTT	TRBD1	-	TRBV15	TRBJ2-3
CASSPDRNYGYTF	TGTGCCAGCAGTCCGGACAGGAACTATGGCTACACCTTC	TRBD1	-	TRBV5-4	TRBJ1-2
CASSYGLNYGYTF	TGTGCCAGCAGTTACGGTCTTAACTATGGCTACACCTTC	-	-	TRBV27	TRBJ1-2
CATSRDWGPEAFF	TGTGCCACCAGCAGAGATTGGGGCCCTGAAGCTTTCTTT	-	-	TRBV15	TRBJ1-1
CASSLVQGALNEQYF	TGTGCCAGCAGCTTAGTTCAGGGGGCGTTAAACGAGCAGTACTTC	TRBD1	-	TRBV7-9	TRBJ2-7
CASSFNAGRASGYTF	TGTGCCAGCAGCTTTAATGCGGGGCGAGCGTCTGGCTACACCTTC	-	-	TRBV11-3	TRBJ1-2
CASSLRTGQETQYF	TGCGCCAGCAGCCTCCGGACAGGTCAAGAGACCCAGTACTTC	TRBD1	few	TRBV4-1	TRBJ2-5
CASSYSQGTGELFF	TGTGCCAGCAGTTACTCGCAGGGTACCGGGGAGCTGTTTTTT	-	-	TRBV6-6	TRBJ2-2
CASSPGLAGGLTGELFF	TGCGCCAGCAGTCCGGGACTAGCGGGAGGCCTCACCGGGGAGCTGTTTTTT	TRBD2	-	TRBV5-1	TRBJ2-2
CASNGRFGGGQETQYF	TGTGCCAGTAACGGGAGGTTTGGGGGAGGGCAAGAGACCCAGTACTTC	TRBD2	-	TRBV7-6	TRBJ2-5
CASSYGTGAGGYTF	TGTGCCAGCAGTTACGGGACAGGTGCGGGGGGCTACACCTTC	TRBD1	-	TRBV6-5	TRBJ1-2
CASSLRGLGTEAFF	TGTGCCAGCAGCTTAAGAGGTCTCGGGACTGAAGCTTTCTTT	-	few	TRBV5-8	TRBJ1-1
CASSQDLKQPQHF	TGCGCCAGCAGCCAAGATTTAAAACAGCCCCAGCATTTT	-	once	TRBV4-3	TRBJ1-5